This T cell receptor beta chain was profiled in a study of cytomegalovirus exposure and HLA in healthy donors. Study information: It was reported in a later analysis that the same platform had been used for the 120 or so validation repertoires as for the 550 to 700 first-cohort repertoires. Study findings and constraints: Three chains linked to CMV were shown in vitro to be specific for CMV antigens. Reportedly, diagnosis of cytomegalovirus status by the classifier showed high specificity and sensitivity. A later analysis found first-cohort TCR clusters tended to co-occur in the 90 to 150 validation repertoires.

On this clone: Its target is unknown.

Germline V gives CDR1 SNHLY, CDR2 FYNNEI. The V and J ends lost 9 bases and 2 bases respectively, with 19 bases between them. This CDR3 comprises 16 residues. Some clones are missing from TCRdb's copy, which holds only in-frame ones; the method was immunoSEQ multiplex PCR. The table has about 260,000 clones, around 91% seen once. This chain connects TRBV2 to TRBJ2-2, with D maybe TRBD1 (5 bases). The source material was PBMCs. This sequence was found in a young woman in good health and CMV-seronegative. The CDR3 here is CARSTLTGYNTGELFF. The CDR3 DNA is TGTGCCAGGAGCACGTTAACAGGATATAACACCGGGGAGCTGTTTTTT.